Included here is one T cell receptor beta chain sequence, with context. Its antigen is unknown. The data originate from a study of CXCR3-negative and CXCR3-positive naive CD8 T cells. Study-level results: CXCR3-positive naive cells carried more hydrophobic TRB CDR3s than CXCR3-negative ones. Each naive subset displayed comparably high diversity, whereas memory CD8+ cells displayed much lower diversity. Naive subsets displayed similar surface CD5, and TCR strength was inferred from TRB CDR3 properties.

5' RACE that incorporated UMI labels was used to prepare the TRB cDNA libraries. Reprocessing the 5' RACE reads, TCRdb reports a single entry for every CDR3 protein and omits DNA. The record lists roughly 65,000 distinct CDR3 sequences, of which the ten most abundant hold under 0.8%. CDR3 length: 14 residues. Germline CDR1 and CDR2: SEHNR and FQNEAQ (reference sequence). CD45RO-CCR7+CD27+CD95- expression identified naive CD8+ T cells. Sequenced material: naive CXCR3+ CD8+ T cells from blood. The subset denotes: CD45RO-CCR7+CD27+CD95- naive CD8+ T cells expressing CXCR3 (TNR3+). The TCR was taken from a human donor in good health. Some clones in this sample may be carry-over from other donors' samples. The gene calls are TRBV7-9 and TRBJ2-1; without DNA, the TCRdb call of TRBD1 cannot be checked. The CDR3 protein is CAQIRGDGYNEQFF.